The T cell receptor (beta chain) under discussion was sequenced for a study of identical twins. Notes on the study in general: Reduced insertions were recorded for abundant cord blood beta clonotypes, with no such pattern in memory repertoires. Those out-of-frame alpha sequences shared by twins showed an excess of low generation probability.

This clonotype appeared many times. Its target is not known. Each donor was a healthy Caucasian. MiXCR, run by TCRdb on the 5' RACE reads, gives a single entry per CDR3 protein. Counted here are hundreds of thousands of distinct CDR3 sequences, around 6% occurring once; the ten biggest clones make up roughly 2%. V lost 8 bases to trimming and J lost 2 bases; unmatched junction nucleotides: 6. This CDR3 is 13 amino acids long. The germline CDR1 and CDR2 sequences are DFQATT and SNEGSKA (reference sequence). V gene TRBV20-1 combines with J gene TRBJ2-1; 7 nucleotides match TRBD2. This TCR was recovered from a man aged 18 to 35 in good health. Sequencing was done on a sample of naive T cells sorted from blood. CDR3 DNA sequence: TGCAGTATGGGACTAAATCCCTACAATGAGCAGTTCTTC. Translating gives CSMGLNPYNEQFF.